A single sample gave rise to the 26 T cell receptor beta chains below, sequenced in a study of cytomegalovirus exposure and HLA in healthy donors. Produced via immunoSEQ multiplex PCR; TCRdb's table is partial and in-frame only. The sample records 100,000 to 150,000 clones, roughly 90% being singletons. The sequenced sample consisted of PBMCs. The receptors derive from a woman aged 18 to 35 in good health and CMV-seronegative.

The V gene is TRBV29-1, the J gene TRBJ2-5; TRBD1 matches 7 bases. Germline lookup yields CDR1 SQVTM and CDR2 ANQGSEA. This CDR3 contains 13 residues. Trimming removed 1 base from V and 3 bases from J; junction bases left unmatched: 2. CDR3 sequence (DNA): TGCAGCGTTGAAGGAGGGACAGAAGAGACCCAGTACTTC. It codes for CSVEGGTEETQYF.

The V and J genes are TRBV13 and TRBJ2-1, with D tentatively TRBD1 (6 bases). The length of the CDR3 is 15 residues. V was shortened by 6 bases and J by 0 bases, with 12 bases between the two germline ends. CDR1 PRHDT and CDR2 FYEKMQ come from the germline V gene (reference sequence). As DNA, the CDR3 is TGTGCCAGCAGTTGGGACATCAGCTCCTACAATGAGCAGTTCTTC. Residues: CASSWDISSYNEQFF.

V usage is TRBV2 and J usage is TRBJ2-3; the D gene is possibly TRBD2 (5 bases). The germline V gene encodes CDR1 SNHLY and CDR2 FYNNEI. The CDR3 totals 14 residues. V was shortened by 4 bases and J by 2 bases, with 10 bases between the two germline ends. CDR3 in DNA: TGTGCCAGCAGTGCCGAGGGAAACACAGATACGCAGTATTTT. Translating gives CASSAEGNTDTQYF. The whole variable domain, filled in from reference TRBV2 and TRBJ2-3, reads EPEVTQTPSHQVTQMGQEVILRCVPISNHLYFYWYRQILGQKVEFLVSFYNNEISEKSEIFDDQFSVERPDGSNFTLKIRSTKLEDSAMYFCASSAEGNTDTQYFGPGTRLTVL.

The CDR3 protein is CASRPTDLGTQYF. CDR3 coding DNA: TGTGCCAGCAGACCGACGGACTTAGGGACCCAGTACTTC. The rearrangement uses TRBV27 and TRBJ2-5; tentative D call: TRBD2 (5 bases). CDR1 and CDR2 from the germline V gene are MNHEY and SMNVEV (reference sequence). V shed 6 bases and J shed 7 bases, with 15 bases lying between them. The CDR3 is 13 residues long.

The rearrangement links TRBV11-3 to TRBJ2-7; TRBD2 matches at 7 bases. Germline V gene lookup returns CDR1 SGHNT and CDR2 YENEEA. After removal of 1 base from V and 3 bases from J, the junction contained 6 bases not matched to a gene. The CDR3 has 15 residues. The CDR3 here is CASSLGGPGGYEQYF. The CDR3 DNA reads TGTGCCAGCAGCTTAGGGGGACCGGGAGGCTACGAGCAGTACTTC.

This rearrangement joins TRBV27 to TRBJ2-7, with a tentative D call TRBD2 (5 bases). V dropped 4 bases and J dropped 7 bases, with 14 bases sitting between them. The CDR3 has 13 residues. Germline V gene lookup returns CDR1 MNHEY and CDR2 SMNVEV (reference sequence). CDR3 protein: CASSSNSPGEQYF. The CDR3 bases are TGTGCCAGCAGTTCCAATTCGCCGGGAGAGCAGTACTTC.

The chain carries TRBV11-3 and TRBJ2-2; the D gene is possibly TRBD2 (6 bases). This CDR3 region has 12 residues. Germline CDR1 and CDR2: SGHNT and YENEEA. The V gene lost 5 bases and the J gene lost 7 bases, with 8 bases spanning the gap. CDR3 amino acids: CASSAGGGELFF. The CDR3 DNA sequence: TGTGCCAGCAGCGCCGGGGGCGGGGAGCTGTTTTTT.

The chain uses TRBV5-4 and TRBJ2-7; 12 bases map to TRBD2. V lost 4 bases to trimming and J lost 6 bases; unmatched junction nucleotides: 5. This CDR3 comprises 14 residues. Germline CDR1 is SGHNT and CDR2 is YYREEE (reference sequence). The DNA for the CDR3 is TGTGCCAGCAGCGAGACTAGCGGGAGTGCCGAGCAGTACTTC. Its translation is CASSETSGSAEQYF.

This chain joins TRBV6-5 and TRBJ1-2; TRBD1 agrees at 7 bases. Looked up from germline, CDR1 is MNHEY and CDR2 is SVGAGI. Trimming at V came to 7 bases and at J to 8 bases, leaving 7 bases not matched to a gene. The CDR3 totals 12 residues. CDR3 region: CASTDRVDGYTF. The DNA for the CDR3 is TGTGCCAGCACCGACAGGGTGGACGGCTACACCTTC.

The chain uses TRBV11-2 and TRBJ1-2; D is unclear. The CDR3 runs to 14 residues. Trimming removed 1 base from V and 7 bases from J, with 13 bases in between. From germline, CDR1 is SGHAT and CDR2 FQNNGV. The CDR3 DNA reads TGTGCCAGCAGCTTAGCCGGCCAGGATCGTGGCTACACCTTC. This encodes CASSLAGQDRGYTF.

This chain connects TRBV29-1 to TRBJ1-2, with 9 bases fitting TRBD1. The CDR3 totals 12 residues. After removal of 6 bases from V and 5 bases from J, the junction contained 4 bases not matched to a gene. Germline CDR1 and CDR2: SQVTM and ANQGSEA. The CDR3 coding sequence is TGCAGCGTGACCGGGACAGGGTATGGCTACACCTTC. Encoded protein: CSVTGTGYGYTF.

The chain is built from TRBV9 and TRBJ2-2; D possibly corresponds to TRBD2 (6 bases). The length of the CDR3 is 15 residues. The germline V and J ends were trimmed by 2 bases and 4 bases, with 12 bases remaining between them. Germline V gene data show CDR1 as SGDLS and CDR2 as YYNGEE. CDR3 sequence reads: CASSVGGSVTGELFF. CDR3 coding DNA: TGTGCCAGCAGCGTCGGGGGTTCGGTCACCGGGGAGCTGTTTTTT.

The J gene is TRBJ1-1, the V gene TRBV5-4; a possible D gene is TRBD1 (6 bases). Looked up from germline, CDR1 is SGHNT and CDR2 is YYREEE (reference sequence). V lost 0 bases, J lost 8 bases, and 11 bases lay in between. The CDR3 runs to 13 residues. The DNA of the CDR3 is TGTGCCAGCAGCTTGGTTGGGACAACAGAAGCTTTCTTT. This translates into CASSLVGTTEAFF.

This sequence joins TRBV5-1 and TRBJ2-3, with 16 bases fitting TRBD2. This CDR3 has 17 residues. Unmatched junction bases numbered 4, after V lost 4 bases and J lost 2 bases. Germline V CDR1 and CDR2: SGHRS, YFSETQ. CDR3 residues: CASSLGLAGGVTDTQYF. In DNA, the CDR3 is TGCGCCAGCAGCCTGGGACTAGCGGGAGGGGTCACAGATACGCAGTATTTT.

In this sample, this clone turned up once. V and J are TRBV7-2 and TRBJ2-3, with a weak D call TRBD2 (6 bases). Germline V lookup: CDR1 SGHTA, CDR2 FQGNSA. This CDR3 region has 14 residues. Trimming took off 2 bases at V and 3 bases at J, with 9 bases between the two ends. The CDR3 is CASSLSSGTDTQYF. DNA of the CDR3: TGTGCCAGCAGCTTATCCAGCGGGACAGATACGCAGTATTTT.

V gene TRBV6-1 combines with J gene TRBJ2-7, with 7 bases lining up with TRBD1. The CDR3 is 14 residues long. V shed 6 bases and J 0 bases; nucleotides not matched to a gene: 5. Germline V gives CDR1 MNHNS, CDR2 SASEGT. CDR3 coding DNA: TGTGCCAGCAGACAGGGGACATTCTCCTACGAGCAGTACTTC. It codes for CASRQGTFSYEQYF.

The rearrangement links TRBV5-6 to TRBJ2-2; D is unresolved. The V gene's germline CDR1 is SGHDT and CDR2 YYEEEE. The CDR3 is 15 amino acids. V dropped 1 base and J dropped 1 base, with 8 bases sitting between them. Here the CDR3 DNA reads TGTGCCAGCAGCTTGACATACATGAACACCGGGGAGCTGTTTTTT. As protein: CASSLTYMNTGELFF.

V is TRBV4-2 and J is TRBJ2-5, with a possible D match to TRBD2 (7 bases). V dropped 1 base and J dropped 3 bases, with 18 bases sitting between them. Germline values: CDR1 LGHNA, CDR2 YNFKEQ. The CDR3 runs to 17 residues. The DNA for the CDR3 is TGTGCCAGCAGCCAAGGGGGAGGGCAGGGGAGAAAAGAGACCCAGTACTTC. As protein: CASSQGGGQGRKETQYF.

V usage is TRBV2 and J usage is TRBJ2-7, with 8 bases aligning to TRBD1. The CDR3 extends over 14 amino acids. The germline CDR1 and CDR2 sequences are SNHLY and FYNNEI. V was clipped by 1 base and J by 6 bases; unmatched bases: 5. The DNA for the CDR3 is TGTGCCAGCAGTGAAGGGACAGGGCACGGCGAGCAGTACTTC. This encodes CASSEGTGHGEQYF.

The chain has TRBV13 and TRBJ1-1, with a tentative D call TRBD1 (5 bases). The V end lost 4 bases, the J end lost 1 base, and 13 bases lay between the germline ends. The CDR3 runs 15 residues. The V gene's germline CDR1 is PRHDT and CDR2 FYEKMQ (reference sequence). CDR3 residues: CASSSLGGTNTEAFF. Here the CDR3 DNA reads TGTGCCAGCAGCTCGTTGGGGGGTACGAACACTGAAGCTTTCTTT.

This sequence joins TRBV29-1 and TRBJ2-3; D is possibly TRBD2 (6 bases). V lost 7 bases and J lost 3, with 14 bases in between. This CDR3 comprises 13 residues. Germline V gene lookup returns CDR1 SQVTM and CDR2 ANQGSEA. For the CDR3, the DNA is TGCAGCGGGAAGCGGGTCTGGACAGATACGCAGTATTTT. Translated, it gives CSGKRVWTDTQYF.

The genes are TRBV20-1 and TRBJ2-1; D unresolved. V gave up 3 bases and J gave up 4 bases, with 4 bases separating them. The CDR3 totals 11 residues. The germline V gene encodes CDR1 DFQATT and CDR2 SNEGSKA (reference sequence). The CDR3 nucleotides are TGCAGTGCTAGTAATTACAATGAGCAGTTCTTC. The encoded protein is CSASNYNEQFF.

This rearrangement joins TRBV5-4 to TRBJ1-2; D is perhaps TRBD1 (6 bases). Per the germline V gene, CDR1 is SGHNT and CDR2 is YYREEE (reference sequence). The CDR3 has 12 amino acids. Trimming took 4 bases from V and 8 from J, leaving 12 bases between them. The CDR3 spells CASSPPGGGYTF. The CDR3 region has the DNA TGTGCCAGCAGCCCCCCGGGGGGCGGCTACACCTTC. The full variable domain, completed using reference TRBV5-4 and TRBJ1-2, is ETGVTQSPTHLIKTRGQQVTLRCSSQSGHNTVSWYQQALGQGPQFIFQYYREEENGRGNFPPRFSGLQFPNYSSELNVNALELDDSALYLCASSPPGGGYTFGSGTRLTVV.

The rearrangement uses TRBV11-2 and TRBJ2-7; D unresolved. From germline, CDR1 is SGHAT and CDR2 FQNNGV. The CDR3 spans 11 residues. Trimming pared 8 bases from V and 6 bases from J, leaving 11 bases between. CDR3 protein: CASLFGTEQYF. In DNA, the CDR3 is TGTGCCAGCCTCTTCGGTACCGAGCAGTACTTC.

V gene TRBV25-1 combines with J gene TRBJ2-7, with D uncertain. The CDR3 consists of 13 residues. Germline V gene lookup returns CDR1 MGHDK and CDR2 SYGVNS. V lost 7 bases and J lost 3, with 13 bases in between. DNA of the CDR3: TGTGCCAGCACCAATGACATCGACTACGAGCAGTACTTC. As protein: CASTNDIDYEQYF.

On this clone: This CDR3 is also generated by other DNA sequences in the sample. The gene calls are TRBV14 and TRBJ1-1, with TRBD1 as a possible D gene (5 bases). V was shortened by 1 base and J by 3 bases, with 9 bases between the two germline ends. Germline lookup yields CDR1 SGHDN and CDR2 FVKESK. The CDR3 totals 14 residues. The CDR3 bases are TGTGCCAGCAGCCAAGCCGGGGGATACACTGAAGCTTTCTTT. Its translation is CASSQAGGYTEAFF.